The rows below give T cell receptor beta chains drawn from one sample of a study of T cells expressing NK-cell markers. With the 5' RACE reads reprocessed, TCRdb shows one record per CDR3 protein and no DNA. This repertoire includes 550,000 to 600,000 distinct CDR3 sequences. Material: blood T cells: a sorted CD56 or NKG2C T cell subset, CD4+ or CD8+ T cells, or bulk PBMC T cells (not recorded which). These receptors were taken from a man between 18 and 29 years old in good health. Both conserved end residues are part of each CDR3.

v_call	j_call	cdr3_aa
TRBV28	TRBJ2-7	CASKFQGAAYEQYF
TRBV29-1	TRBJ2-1	CSAGLAGTTSAYNEQFF
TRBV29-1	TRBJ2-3	CSVDLEEGTDTQYF
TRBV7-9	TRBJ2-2	CASSPPVTGGGTGELFF
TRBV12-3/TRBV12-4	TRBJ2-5	CASSETSGQETQYF
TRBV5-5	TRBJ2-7	CASSLRVSQSYEQYF
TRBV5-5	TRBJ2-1	CASSLVTSGTYNEQFF
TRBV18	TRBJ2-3	CASSPPGSSPQYF
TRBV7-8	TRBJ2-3	CASSLQFAQYF
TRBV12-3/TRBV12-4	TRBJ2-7	CASSAGEIYEQYF
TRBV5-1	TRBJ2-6	CASSWPGTSGSGANVLTF
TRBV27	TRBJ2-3	CASRPLTRADTQYF
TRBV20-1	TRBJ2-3	CSAQVLAGLTDTQYF
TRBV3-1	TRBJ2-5	CASSQDGNYILGTQYF
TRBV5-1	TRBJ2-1	CASGLLAGGNEQFF
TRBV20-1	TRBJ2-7	CSASFPSGSFWNEQYF
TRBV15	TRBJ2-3	CATSPQGLAGSTDTQYF
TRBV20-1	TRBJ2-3	CSARSTLAGGGDTQYF
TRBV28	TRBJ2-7	CASSLVGSLGFADYEQYF
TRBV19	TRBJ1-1	CASSMWDGGTEAFF
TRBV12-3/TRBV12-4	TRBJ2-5	CASSRTRGVGETQYF
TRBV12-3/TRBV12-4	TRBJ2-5	CASSLAWDRGGETQYF
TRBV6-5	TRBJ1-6	CASKPGPGQGYSPLHF
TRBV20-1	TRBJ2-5	CSARDGQALEETQYF
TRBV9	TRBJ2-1	CASSVEGALVNEQFF
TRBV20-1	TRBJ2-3	CSALMEGPDTQYF
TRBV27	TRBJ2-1	CASSYIGGDNEQFF
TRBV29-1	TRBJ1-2	CSVVTPGSNYGYTF
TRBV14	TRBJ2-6	CASSQEVGTVHSGANVLTF
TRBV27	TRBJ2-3	CASSERASETDTQYF
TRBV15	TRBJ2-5	CATSRTSGNLETQYF
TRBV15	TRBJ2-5	CATSRDKGTGETQYF
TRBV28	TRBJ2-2	CASTIGGSPTGELFF
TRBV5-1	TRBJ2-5	CASSLWTGEQETQYF
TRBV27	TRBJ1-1	CATGGPGTEAFF
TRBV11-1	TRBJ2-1	CASSLVAGEEQFF
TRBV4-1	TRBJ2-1	CASSHFNNEQFF
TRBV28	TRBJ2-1	CASSFLGAGALDEQFF
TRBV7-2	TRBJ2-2	CASSLGQGITGELFF